These 23 T cell receptor beta chains came from one sample sequenced in a study of graft-versus-host responses after intestinal transplantation. Which antigens these TCRs recognize remains unknown. Sequencing used immunoSEQ multiplex PCR; TCRdb keeps in-frame clones, though not all of them. The sample shows under 75,000 clones, 90% of them seen only once. Material: unstimulated CD8+ T cells sorted from spleen or lymph node cells, obtained before transplant. These TCRs come from a human donor who was the organ donor for an intestinal transplant.

The V gene is TRBV4-1, the J gene TRBJ2-2; 7 bases fit TRBD1. The CDR3 is 15 residues long. In germline, CDR1 is MGHRA, CDR2 YSYEKL. V was clipped by 3 bases and J by 3 bases; unmatched bases: 4. The CDR3 DNA reads as TGCGCCAGCAGCCAGGGAACAGGGGACACCGGGGAGCTGTTTTTT. It codes for CASSQGTGDTGELFF.

The chain is built from TRBV6-5 and TRBJ1-2, with D possibly TRBD1 on 6 matching bases. Between the trimmed V and J ends, which lost 5 bases and 2 bases, there was a span of 15 bases. CDR1 is MNHEY, CDR2 SVGAGI, per germline. The CDR3 has 15 residues. This chain's CDR3 is CASSPDRRSNYGYTF. The CDR3 nucleotides are TGTGCCAGCAGTCCTGACAGGAGGTCGAACTATGGCTACACCTTC.

The chain links TRBV6-1 to TRBJ1-1; possible D gene TRBD1, 5 bases. V was shortened by 6 bases and J by 5 bases, with 16 bases between the two germline ends. This CDR3 is 14 amino acids long. Germline-derived CDR1 and CDR2 are MNHNS and SASEGT. The CDR3 is CASRLRAIRTEAFF. The CDR3 DNA sequence: TGTGCCAGCAGGCTCAGGGCAATCAGGACTGAAGCTTTCTTT.

The chain has TRBV19 and TRBJ2-2, with D hard to call. This CDR3 has 14 residues. V dropped 4 bases and J dropped 2 bases, with 8 bases sitting between them. Germline-derived CDR1 and CDR2 are LNHDA and SQIVND (reference sequence). CDR3 amino acids: CASSNEVNTGELFF. DNA for the CDR3: TGTGCCAGTAGTAACGAGGTAAACACCGGGGAGCTGTTTTTT.

The chain is built from TRBV7-9 and TRBJ2-2, with D possibly TRBD2 on 5 matching bases. Germline V gives CDR1 SEHNR, CDR2 FQNEAQ (reference sequence). The CDR3 loop spans 16 amino acids. Trimming stripped 4 bases from V and 2 bases from J, with 14 bases between. In DNA form, the CDR3 reads TGTGCCAGCAGCTATACCAGGAGCGGCAACACCGGGGAGCTGTTTTTT. Encoded protein: CASSYTRSGNTGELFF.

The chain links TRBV7-3 to TRBJ2-1; D gene ambiguous. This CDR3 comprises 15 residues. The V end lost 5 bases, the J end lost 0 bases, and 11 bases lay between the germline ends. The germline V gene encodes CDR1 SGHTA and CDR2 FQGTGA. The CDR3 loop is CASSLSGGSYNEQFF. In DNA form, the CDR3 reads TGTGCCAGCAGCCTGAGTGGTGGCTCCTACAATGAGCAGTTCTTC. The entire variable domain, with the rest obtained from reference TRBV7-3 and TRBJ2-1, is as follows: GAGVSQTPSNKVTEKGKYVELRCDPISGHTALYWYRQSLGQGPEFLIYFQGTGAADDSGLPNDRFFAVRPEGSVSTLKIQRTERGDSAVYLCASSLSGGSYNEQFFGPGTRLTVL.

This clone was picked up a small number of times. This chain uses TRBV19 with TRBJ2-1; 9 bases fit TRBD2. The CDR3 is 19 residues long. Germline V gives CDR1 LNHDA, CDR2 SQIVND (reference sequence). The V segment lost 0 bases and the J segment 8 bases; nucleotides outside the gene matches: 17. The CDR3 DNA is TGTGCCAGTAGTATAGATCCCTTTGGAGCGGGGGGCTCTCTCGATGAGCAGTTCTTC. This sequence encodes CASSIDPFGAGGSLDEQFF.

The CDR3 here is CASSLVWGVNTEAFF. CDR3 sequence (DNA): TGTGCCAGCAGTCTAGTGTGGGGGGTGAACACTGAAGCTTTCTTT. The rearrangement links TRBV28 to TRBJ1-1, with D maybe TRBD1 (5 bases). The V end was cut by 5 bases, the J end by 0 bases, with 13 bases between. The V gene's germline CDR1 is MDHEN and CDR2 SYDVKM. The CDR3 has 15 amino acids.

V is TRBV11-2 and J is TRBJ1-2; 10 bases are a match to TRBD1. V lost 5 bases, J lost 0 bases, and 9 bases stayed unmatched. In germline, CDR1 is SGHAT, CDR2 FQNNGV. The CDR3 spans 17 residues. CDR3 sequence reads: CASSVGTGAKSNYGYTF. CDR3 sequence (DNA): TGTGCCAGCAGCGTTGGGACAGGGGCTAAATCTAACTATGGCTACACCTTC.

The genes are TRBV4-1 and TRBJ1-2, with 7 bases fitting TRBD1. J was trimmed by 5 bases and V by 0 bases; bases with no gene match: 9. The CDR3 has 16 residues. Per germline, CDR1 MGHRA and CDR2 YSYEKL. The CDR3 loop is CASSQEVGTELYGYTF. DNA of the CDR3: TGCGCCAGCAGCCAAGAAGTGGGGACAGAACTTTATGGCTACACCTTC.

This chain uses TRBV5-1 with TRBJ1-5, with D maybe TRBD1 (5 bases). The germline gives CDR1 SGHRS, CDR2 YFSETQ. CDR3 length: 15 amino acids. With 0 bases removed from V and 5 bases from J, the gap between germline ends came to 12 bases. The CDR3 reads CASSLEGGADQPQHF. CDR3 nucleotides: TGCGCCAGCAGCTTGGAGGGTGGGGCGGATCAGCCCCAGCATTTT.

The chain is built from TRBV28 and TRBJ1-2, with TRBD1 identical over 7 bases. The ends lost 5 bases at V and 0 bases at J; junction bases unmatched: 6. This CDR3 is 15 amino acids long. The germline V gene has CDR1 MDHEN and CDR2 SYDVKM. CDR3 DNA: TGTGCCAGCAGTACACGAGGGGGCCCTAACTATGGCTACACCTTC. The encoded protein is CASSTRGGPNYGYTF.

The genes are TRBV10-2 and TRBJ2-7, with 8 bases fitting TRBD2. The CDR3 length is 12 residues. Per germline, CDR1 WSHSY and CDR2 SAAADI. In DNA, the CDR3 is TGCGCTCTGGGACTAGTGTTCTTCGAGCAGTACGTC. As protein: CALGLVFFEQYV.

This clone has just a few counts. V gene TRBV4-2 combines with J gene TRBJ1-3, with D maybe TRBD1 (5 bases). The V gene lost 0 bases and the J gene lost 2 bases, with 8 bases spanning the gap. Germline CDR1 is LGHNA and CDR2 is YNFKEQ. The CDR3 is 15 residues long. The CDR3 loop is CASSQDPGTGNTIYF. CDR3 sequence (DNA): TGTGCCAGCAGCCAAGATCCAGGGACTGGAAACACCATATATTTT.

The chain employs TRBV4-1 and TRBJ2-2; 7 nucleotides align to TRBD1. Germline assignment: CDR1 MGHRA and CDR2 YSYEKL. This CDR3 spans 14 amino acids. The V gene end was trimmed by 6 bases and the J gene end by 1 base; junction bases not matched to a gene: 2. The CDR3 sequence is CASRRTGNTGELFF. DNA of the CDR3: TGCGCCAGCAGAAGGACAGGGAACACCGGGGAGCTGTTTTTT.

This clone was detected once. The V gene is TRBV2, the J gene TRBJ2-2, with 11 bases fitting TRBD2. Germline V gives CDR1 SNHLY, CDR2 FYNNEI. J was trimmed by 6 bases and V by 6 bases; bases with no gene match: 12. The CDR3 spans 17 residues. CDR3 bases: TGTGCCAGCAGCGCCACCCGTGCTAGCGGGGGGCCCGGGGAGCTGTTTTTT. This translates into CASSATRASGGPGELFF.

The chain is built from TRBV2 and TRBJ1-1, with 9 bases fitting TRBD1. V lost 6 bases to trimming and J lost 8 bases; unmatched junction nucleotides: 7. The CDR3 contains 13 residues. Germline CDR1 reads SNHLY; CDR2 reads FYNNEI. CDR3 sequence: CASSPTGGAEAFF. The DNA of the CDR3 is TGTGCCAGCAGCCCGACAGGGGGGGCAGAAGCTTTCTTT.

The chain recombines TRBV18 with TRBJ2-3, with 7 bases lining up with TRBD1. Germline CDR1 and CDR2: KGHSH and LQKENI. The V gene end was trimmed by 2 bases and the J gene end by 4 bases; junction bases not matched to a gene: 6. The CDR3 loop spans 15 amino acids. The CDR3 DNA follows: TGTGCCAGCTCACCAATAGGGGGCCTATCAGATACGCAGTATTTT. Its protein is CASSPIGGLSDTQYF.

The gene calls are TRBV18 and TRBJ1-1; the match to TRBD1 covers 8 bases. J gave up 9 bases and V 3 bases, and 3 bases lay outside the gene matches. The germline CDR1 and CDR2 sequences are KGHSH and LQKENI. The CDR3 loop spans 12 amino acids. The CDR3: CASSPRGRKAFF. DNA for the CDR3: TGTGCCAGCTCACCCAGGGGGCGCAAAGCTTTCTTT.

The chain combines TRBV15 with TRBJ1-1, with 7 positions matching TRBD1. CDR3 length equals 14 residues. Germline CDR1 and CDR2: LNHNV and YYDKDF (reference sequence). V lost 6 bases, J lost 1 base, and 5 bases stayed unmatched. In DNA, the CDR3 is TGTGCCACCAGACAAGACAGGGCGAACACTGAAGCTTTCTTT. Amino acid sequence: CATRQDRANTEAFF. The variable domain in full, with the rest retrieved from reference TRBV15 and TRBJ1-1, is DAMVIQNPRYQVTQFGKPVTLSCSQTLNHNVMYWYQQKSSQAPKLLFHYYDKDFNNEADTPDNFQSRRPNTSFCFLDIRSPGLGDTAMYLCATRQDRANTEAFFGQGTRLTVV.

The rearrangement links TRBV27 to TRBJ1-6; unclear D gene. Trimming shortened V by 1 base and J by 2 bases, and 9 bases separated the two germline ends. Germline lookup yields CDR1 MNHEY and CDR2 SMNVEV (reference sequence). This CDR3 comprises 16 residues. The CDR3 DNA is TGTGCCAGCAGTTTATATTCAGAACCCTATAATTCACCCCTCCACTTT. It translates to CASSLYSEPYNSPLHF.

This clone occurred a few times. The rearrangement links TRBV6-1 to TRBJ2-7; D not resolved. The CDR3 has 13 amino acids. The germline gives CDR1 MNHNS, CDR2 SASEGT. Trimming shortened V by 0 bases and J by 6 bases, and 9 bases separated the two germline ends. In DNA, the CDR3 is TGTGCCAGCAGTGAAGCGGAGAAGTCCGAGCAGTACGTC. It encodes CASSEAEKSEQYV.

The rearrangement joins TRBV27 to TRBJ2-1; 11 nucleotides match TRBD2. The J segment lost 5 bases and the V segment lost 5 bases, leaving 5 bases of the junction unmatched. The CDR3 has 15 amino acids. Looked up from germline, CDR1 is MNHEY and CDR2 is SMNVEV (reference sequence). The CDR3, as DNA: TGTGCCAGCAGTGTAGGGACTAGCGGTAACAATGAGCAGTTCTTC. Its protein product is CASSVGTSGNNEQFF.